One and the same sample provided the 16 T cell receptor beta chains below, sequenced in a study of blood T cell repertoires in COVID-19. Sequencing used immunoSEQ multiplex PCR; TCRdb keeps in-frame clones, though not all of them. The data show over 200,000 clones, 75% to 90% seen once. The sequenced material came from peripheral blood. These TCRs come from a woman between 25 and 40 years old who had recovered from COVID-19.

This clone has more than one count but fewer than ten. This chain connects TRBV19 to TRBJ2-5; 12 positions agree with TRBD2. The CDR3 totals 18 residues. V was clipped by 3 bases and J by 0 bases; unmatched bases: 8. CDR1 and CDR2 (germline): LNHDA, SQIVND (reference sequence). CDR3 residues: CASSIELAGGKYQETQYF. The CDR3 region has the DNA TGTGCCAGTAGTATCGAACTAGCGGGGGGAAAGTACCAAGAGACCCAGTACTTC.

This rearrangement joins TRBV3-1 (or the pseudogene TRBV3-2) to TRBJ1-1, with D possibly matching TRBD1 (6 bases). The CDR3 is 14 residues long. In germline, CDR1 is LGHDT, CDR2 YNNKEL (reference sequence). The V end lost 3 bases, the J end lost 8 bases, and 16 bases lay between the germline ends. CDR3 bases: TGTGCCAGCAGCCAGTTAACAGGGAGCCCCGAAGCTTTCTTT. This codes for CASSQLTGSPEAFF.

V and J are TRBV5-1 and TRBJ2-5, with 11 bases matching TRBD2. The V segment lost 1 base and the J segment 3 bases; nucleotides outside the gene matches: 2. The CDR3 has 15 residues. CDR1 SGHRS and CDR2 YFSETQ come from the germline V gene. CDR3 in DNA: TGCGCCAGCAGCTTGAATAGCGGGGGGGAAGAGACCCAGTACTTC. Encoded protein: CASSLNSGGEETQYF.

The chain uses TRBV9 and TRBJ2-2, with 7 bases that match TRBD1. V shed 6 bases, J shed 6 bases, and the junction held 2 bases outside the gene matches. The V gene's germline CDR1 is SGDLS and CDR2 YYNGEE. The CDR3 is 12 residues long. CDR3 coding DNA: TGTGCCAGCACCAGGGGGTCCGGGGAGCTGTTTTTT. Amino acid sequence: CASTRGSGELFF.

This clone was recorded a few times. In DNA, the CDR3 is TGCGCCAGCAGCCAAGCTAGCGGGGGGCCGGTAGGGGAGCAGTTCTTC. It specifies CASSQASGGPVGEQFF. This chain links TRBV4-1 with TRBJ2-1, with 11 bases identical to TRBD2. Germline V gene data show CDR1 as MGHRA and CDR2 as YSYEKL. The CDR3 loop spans 16 amino acids. J gave up 10 bases and V 1 base, and 9 bases lay outside the gene matches.

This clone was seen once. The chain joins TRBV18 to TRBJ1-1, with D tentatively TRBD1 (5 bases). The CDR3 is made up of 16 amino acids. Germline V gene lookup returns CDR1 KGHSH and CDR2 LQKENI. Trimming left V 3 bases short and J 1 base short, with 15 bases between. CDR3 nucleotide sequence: TGTGCCAGCTCACCCCGGCAGGGAAGGCAGAACACTGAAGCTTTCTTT. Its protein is CASSPRQGRQNTEAFF.

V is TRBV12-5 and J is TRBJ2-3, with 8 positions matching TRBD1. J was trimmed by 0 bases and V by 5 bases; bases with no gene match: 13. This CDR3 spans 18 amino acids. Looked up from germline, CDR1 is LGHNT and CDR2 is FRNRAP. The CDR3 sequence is CASGPDRGLGTSTDTQYF. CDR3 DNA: TGTGCTAGTGGTCCTGACAGGGGATTAGGAACTAGCACAGATACGCAGTATTTT.

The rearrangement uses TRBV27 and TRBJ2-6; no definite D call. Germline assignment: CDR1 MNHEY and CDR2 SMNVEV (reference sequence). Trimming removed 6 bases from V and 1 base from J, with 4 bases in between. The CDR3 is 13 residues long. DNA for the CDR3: TGTGCCAGCAGATCTTCTGGGGCCAACGTCCTGACTTTC. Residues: CASRSSGANVLTF.

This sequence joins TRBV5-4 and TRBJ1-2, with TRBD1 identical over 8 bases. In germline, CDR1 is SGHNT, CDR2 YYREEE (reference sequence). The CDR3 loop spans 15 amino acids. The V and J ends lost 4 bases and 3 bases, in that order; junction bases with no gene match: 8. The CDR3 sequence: CASSRPGQDHYGYTF. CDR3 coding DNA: TGTGCCAGCAGCAGACCGGGACAGGATCACTATGGCTACACCTTC.

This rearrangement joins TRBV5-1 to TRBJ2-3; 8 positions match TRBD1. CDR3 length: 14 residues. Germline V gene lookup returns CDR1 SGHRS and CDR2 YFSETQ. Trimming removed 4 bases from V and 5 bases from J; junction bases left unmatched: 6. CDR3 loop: CASSPDRDGDTQYF. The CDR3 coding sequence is TGCGCCAGCAGCCCGGACAGGGATGGAGATACGCAGTATTTT.

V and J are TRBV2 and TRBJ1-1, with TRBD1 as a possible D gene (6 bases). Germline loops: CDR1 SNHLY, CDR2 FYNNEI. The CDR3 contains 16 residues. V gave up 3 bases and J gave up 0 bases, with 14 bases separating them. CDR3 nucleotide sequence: TGTGCCAGCAGTGACACGTCAGGGGTGTTGAACACTGAAGCTTTCTTT. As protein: CASSDTSGVLNTEAFF.

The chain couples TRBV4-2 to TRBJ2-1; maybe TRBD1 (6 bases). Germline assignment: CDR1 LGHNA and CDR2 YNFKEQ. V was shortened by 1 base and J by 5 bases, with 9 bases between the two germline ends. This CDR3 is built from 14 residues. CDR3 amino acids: CASSQVGAHNEQFF. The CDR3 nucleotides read TGTGCCAGCAGCCAAGTGGGGGCTCACAATGAGCAGTTCTTC.

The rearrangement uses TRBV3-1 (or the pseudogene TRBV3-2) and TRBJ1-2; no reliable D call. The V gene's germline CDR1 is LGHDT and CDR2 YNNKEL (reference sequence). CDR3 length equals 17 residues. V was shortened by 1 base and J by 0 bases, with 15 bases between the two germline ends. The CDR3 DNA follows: TGTGCCAGCAGCCAAGGGGTCCTAGAGAAGCCTAACTATGGCTACACCTTC. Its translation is CASSQGVLEKPNYGYTF.

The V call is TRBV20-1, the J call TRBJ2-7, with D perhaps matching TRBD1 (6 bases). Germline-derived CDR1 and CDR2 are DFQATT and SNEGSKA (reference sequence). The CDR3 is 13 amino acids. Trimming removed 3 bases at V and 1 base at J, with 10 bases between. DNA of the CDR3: TGCAGTGCTAGTAGGGACACTTCCTACGAGCAGTACTTC. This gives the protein CSASRDTSYEQYF.

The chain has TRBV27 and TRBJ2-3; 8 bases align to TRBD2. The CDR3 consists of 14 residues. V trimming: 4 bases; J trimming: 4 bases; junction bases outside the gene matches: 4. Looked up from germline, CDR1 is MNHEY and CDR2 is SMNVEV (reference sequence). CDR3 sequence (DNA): TGTGCCAGCAGTTCCGGGGGGGGTTCAGATACGCAGTATTTT. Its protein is CASSSGGGSDTQYF.

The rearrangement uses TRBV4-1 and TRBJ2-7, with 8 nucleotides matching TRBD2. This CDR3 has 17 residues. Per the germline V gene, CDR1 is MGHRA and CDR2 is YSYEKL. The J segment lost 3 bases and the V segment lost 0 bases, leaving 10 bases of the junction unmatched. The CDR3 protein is CASSQDLNSGVLYEQYF. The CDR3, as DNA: TGCGCCAGCAGCCAAGATTTAAATAGCGGGGTACTCTACGAGCAGTACTTC.